These T cell receptor beta chains were read from a single sample in a study of blood T cell repertoires in COVID-19. Clones were read by immunoSEQ multiplex PCR, and TCRdb kept only the in-frame ones, dropping some. The table shows 25,000 to 35,000 clones, with around 94% occurring only once. What was sequenced was peripheral blood. These TCRs come from a woman aged 70-85 years with COVID-19, enrolled during active disease. The conserved cysteine and the conserved F or W are not part of the CDR3 here. The listing skips clone size in some rows; elsewhere it reads once, few, many or a size class.

CDR3aa	abundance	v_gene	j_gene
ASRDLGGAPYNEQF	once	TRBV5-1	TRBJ2-1
ASSVEDFTGDTIY	-	TRBV9	TRBJ1-3
ASRRSGGSYNEQF	-	TRBV28	TRBJ2-1
ASSHGQGWFNQPQH	-	TRBV3-1/TRBV3-2	TRBJ1-5
ASSFGGGTNEKLF	-	TRBV5-5	TRBJ1-4
ASQWSGNQPQH	once	TRBV19	TRBJ1-5
ASSISGGDHQPQH	-	TRBV19	TRBJ1-5
ASSWTGSYSNQPQH	-	TRBV19	TRBJ1-5
ASSLGQNTEAF	-	TRBV11-2	TRBJ1-1
ASTVGGSSYNEQF	-	TRBV14	TRBJ2-1
ASSLLGASTEAF	-	TRBV27	TRBJ1-1
ASRSTGNWGYGYT	-	TRBV28	TRBJ1-2